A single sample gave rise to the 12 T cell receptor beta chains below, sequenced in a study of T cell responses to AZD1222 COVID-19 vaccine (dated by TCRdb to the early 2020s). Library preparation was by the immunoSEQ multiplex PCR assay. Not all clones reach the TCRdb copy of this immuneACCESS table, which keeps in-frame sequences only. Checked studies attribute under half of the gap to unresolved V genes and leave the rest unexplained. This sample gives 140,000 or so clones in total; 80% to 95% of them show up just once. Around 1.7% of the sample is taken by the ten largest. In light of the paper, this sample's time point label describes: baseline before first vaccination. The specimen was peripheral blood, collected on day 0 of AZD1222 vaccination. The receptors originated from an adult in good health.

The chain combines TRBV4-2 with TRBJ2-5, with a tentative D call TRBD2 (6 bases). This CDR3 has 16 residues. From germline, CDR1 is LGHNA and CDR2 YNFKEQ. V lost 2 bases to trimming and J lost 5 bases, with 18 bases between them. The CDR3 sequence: CASSQRFGGAGETQYF. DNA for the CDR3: TGTGCCAGCAGCCAACGTTTTGGCGGGGCAGGGGAGACCCAGTACTTC.

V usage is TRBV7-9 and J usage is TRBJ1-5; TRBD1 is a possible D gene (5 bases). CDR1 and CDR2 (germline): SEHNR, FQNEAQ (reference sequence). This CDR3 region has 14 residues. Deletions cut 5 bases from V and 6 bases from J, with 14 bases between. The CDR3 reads CASSADSESQPQHF. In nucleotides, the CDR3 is TGTGCCAGCAGCGCCGACAGCGAATCTCAGCCCCAGCATTTT.

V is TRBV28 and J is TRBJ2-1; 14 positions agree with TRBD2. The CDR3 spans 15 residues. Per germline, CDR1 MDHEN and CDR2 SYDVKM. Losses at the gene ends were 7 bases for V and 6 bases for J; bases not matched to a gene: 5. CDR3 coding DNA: TGTGCCAGCATTCCCGGGACTAGCGGGAGCAATGAGCAGTTCTTC. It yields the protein CASIPGTSGSNEQFF.

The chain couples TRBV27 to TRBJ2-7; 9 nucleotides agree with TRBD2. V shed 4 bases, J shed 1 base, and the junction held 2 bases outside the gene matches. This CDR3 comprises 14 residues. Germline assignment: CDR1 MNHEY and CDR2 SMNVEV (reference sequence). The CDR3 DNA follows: TGTGCCAGCAGTTATCTAGCGGGATCCTACGAGCAGTACTTC. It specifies CASSYLAGSYEQYF.

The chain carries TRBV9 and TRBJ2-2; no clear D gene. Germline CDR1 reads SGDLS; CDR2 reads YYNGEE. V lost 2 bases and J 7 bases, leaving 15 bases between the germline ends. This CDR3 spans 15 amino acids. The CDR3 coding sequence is TGTGCCAGCAGCGTGGGCCCTCAGGACGGCGGGGAGCTGTTTTTT. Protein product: CASSVGPQDGGELFF.

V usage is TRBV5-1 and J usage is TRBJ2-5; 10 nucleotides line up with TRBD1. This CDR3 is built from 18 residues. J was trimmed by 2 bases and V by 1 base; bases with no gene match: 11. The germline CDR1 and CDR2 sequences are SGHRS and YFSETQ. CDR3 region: CASSLRFSGTGVQETQYF. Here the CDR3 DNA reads TGCGCCAGCAGCTTGCGGTTTTCCGGGACAGGGGTGCAAGAGACCCAGTACTTC.

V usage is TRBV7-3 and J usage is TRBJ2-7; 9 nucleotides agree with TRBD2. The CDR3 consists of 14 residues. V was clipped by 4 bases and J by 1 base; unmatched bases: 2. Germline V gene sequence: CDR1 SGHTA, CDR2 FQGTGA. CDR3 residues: CASSSTSGSYEQYF. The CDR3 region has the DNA TGTGCCAGCAGCTCGACTAGCGGATCCTACGAGCAGTACTTC.

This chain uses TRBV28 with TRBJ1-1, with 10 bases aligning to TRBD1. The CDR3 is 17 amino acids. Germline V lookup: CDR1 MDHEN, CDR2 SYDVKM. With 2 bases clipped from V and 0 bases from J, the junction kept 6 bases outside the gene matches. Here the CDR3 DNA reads TGTGCCAGCAGTTTAGGGTGGGACAGGGGCTTGAACACTGAAGCTTTCTTT. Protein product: CASSLGWDRGLNTEAFF. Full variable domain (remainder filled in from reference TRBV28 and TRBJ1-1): DVKVTQSSRYLVKRTGEKVFLECVQDMDHENMFWYRQDPGLGLRLIYFSYDVKMKEKGDIPEGYSVSREKKERFSLILESASTNQTSMYLCASSLGWDRGLNTEAFFGQGTRLTVV.

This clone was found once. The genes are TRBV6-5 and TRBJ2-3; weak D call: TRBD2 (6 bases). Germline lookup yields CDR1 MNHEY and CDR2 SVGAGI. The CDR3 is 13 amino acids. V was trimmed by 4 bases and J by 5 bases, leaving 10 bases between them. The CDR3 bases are TGTGCCAGCAGTTGGGACTGGCGAGATACGCAGTATTTT. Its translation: CASSWDWRDTQYF.

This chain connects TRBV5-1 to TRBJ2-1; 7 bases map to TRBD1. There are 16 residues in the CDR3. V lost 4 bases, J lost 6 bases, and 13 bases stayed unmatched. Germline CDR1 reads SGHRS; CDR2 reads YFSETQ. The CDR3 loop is CASSPHRGRSSNEQFF. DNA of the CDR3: TGCGCCAGCAGCCCGCACAGGGGAAGAAGTAGCAATGAGCAGTTCTTC.

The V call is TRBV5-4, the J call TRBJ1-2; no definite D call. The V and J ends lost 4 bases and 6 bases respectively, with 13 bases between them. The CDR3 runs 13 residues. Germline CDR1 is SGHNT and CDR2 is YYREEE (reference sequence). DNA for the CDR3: TGTGCCAGCAGCCCCCCGGCGGCGGATGGCTACACCTTC. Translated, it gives CASSPPAADGYTF.

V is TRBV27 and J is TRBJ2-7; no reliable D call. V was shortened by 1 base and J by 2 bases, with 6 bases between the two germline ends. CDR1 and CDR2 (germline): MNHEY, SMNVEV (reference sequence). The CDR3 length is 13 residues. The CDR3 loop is CASSLFPAYEQYF. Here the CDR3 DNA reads TGTGCCAGCAGTTTATTCCCAGCCTACGAGCAGTACTTC.